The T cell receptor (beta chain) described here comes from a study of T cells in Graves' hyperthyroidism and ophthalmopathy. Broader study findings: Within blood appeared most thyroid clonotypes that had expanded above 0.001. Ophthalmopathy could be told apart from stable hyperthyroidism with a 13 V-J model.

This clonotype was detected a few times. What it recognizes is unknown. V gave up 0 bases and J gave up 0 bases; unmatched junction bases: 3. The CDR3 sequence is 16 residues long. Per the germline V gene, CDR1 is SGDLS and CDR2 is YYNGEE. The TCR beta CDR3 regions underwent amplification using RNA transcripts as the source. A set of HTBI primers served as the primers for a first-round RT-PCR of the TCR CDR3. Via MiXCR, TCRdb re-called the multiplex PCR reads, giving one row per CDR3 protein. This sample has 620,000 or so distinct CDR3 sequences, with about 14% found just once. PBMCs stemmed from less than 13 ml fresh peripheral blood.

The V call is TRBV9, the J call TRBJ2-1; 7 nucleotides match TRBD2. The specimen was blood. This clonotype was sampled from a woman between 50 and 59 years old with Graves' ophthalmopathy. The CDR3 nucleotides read TGTGCCAGCAGCGTAGCTGGGGGGGGCTCCTACAATGAGCAGTTCTTC. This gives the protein CASSVAGGGSYNEQFF.